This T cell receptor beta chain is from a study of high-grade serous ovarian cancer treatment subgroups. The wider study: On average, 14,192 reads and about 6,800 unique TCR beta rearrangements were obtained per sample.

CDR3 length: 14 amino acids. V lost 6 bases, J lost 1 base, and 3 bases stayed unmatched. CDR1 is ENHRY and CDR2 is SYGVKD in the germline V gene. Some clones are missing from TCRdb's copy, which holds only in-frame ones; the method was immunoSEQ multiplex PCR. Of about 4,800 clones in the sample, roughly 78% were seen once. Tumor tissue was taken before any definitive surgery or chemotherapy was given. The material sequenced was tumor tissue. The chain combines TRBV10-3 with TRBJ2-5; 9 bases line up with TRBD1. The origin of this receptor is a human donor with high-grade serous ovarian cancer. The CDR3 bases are TGTGCCATCAGAGGGACAGGGAGCCAAGAGACCCAGTACTTC. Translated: CAIRGTGSQETQYF.